This TCR beta chain was found in a study of T cell responses to AZD1222 COVID-19 vaccine. This clone was counted a single time. Antigen: not known. Study observations and caveats: Baseline serology detected seropositivity in only six AZD1222 recipients. Donors were chiefly white British, with a greater number of females, and clonal diversity was perhaps underestimated.

Recipients boosted at about 4 weeks or about 12 weeks are pooled. Data came from immunoSEQ multiplex PCR; TCRdb stores just in-frame clones and leaves some out. The repertoire holds about 88,000 clones, 90% seen once, with roughly 5% in the top ten. V lost 0 bases and J 11 bases, leaving 8 bases between the germline ends. Germline CDR1 and CDR2: ENHRY and SYGVKD. This CDR3 comprises 13 residues. The clonotype was recovered from an adult who received the AZD1222 COVID-19 vaccine. V is TRBV10-3 and J is TRBJ1-6; D is ambiguous. Source: peripheral blood, taken 28 days after the second AZD1222 dose. CDR3 in amino acids: CAISESKGTPLHF. In DNA form, the CDR3 reads TGTGCCATCAGTGAGTCGAAGGGTACACCCCTCCACTTT.